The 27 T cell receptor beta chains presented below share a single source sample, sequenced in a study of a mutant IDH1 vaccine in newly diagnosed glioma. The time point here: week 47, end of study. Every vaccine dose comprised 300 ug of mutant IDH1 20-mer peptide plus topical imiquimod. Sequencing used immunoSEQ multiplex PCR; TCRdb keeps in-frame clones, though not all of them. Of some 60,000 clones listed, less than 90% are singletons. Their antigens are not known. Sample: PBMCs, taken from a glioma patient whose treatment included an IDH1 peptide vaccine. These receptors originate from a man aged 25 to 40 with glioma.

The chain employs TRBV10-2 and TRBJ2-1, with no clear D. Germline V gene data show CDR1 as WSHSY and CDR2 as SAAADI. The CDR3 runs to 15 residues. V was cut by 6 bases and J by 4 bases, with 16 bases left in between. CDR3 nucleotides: TGCGCCAGCAGGGCAGGCGTAGAACTATACAATGAGCAGTTCTTC. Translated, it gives CASRAGVELYNEQFF.

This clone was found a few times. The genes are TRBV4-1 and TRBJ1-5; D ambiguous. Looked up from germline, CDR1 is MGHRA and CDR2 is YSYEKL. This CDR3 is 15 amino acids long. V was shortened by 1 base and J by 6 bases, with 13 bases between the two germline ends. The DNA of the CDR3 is TGCGCCAGCAGCCAAGGCGCTTTGTTTCGTCAGCCCCAGCATTTT. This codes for CASSQGALFRQPQHF.

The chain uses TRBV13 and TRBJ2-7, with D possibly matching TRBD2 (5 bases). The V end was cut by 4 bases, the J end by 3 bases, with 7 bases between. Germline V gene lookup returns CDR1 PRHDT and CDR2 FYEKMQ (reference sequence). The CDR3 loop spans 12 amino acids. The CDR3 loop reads CASSSGLYEQYF. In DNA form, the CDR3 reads TGTGCCAGCAGCTCAGGACTCTACGAGCAGTACTTC.

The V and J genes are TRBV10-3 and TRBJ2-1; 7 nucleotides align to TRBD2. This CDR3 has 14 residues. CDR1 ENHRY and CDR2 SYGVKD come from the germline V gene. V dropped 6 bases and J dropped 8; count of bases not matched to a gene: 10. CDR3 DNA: TGTGCCATCAGACTCGACGGGGGGAGGGATGAGCAGTTCTTC. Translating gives CAIRLDGGRDEQFF.

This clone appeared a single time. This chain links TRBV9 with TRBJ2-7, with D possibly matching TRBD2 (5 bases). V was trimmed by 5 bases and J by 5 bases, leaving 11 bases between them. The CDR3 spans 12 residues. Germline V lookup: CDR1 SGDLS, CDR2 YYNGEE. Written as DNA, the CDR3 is TGTGCCAGCAGTCCCCTCGGGGACGAGCAGTACTTC. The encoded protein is CASSPLGDEQYF.

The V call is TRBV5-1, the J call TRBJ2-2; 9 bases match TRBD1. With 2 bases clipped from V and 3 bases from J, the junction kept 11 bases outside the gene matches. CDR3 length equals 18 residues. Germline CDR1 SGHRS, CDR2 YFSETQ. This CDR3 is CASSFIKGTGLDTGELFF. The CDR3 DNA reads TGCGCCAGCAGCTTTATAAAAGGGACAGGGTTGGACACCGGGGAGCTGTTTTTT.

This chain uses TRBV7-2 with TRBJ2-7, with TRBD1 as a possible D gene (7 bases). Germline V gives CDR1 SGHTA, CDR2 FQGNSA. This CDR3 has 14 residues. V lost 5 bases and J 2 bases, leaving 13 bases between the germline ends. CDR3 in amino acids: CASSPQGGTYEQYF. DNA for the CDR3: TGTGCCAGCAGCCCCCAGGGGGGCACCTACGAGCAGTACTTC.

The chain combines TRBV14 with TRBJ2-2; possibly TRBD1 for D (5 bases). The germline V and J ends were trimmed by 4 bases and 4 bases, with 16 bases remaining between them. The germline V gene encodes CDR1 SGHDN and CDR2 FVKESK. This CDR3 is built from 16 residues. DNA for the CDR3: TGTGCCAGCAGCCTTCTGACAGTGTTGGGCACCGGGGAGCTGTTTTTT. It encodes CASSLLTVLGTGELFF.

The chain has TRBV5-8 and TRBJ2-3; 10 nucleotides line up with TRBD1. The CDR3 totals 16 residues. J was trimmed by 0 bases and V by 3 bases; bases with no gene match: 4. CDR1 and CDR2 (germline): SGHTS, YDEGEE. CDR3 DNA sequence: TGTGCCAGCAGCTGGGGACAGGGGAGAAGCACAGATACGCAGTATTTT. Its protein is CASSWGQGRSTDTQYF.

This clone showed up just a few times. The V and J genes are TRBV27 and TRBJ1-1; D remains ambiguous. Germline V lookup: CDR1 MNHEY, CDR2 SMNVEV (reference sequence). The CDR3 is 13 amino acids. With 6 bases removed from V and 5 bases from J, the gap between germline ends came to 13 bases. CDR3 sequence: CASRPSGSTEAFF. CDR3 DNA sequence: TGTGCCAGCAGACCAAGTGGGTCGACTGAAGCTTTCTTT.

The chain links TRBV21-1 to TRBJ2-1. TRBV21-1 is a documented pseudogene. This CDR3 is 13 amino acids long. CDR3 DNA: TGTGCCAGCAGCAAAAAGGAAAGGAATGAGCAGTTCTTC. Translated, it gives CASSKKERNEQFF.

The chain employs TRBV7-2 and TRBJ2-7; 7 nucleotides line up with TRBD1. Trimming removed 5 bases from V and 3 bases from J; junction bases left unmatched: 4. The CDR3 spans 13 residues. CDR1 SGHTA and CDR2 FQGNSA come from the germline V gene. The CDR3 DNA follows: TGTGCCAGCAGCAGCCGGGACAGCTACGAGCAGTACTTC. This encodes CASSSRDSYEQYF. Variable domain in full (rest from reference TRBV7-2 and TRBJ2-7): GAGVSQSPSNKVTEKGKDVELRCDPISGHTALYWYRQSLGQGLEFLIYFQGNSAPDKSGLPSDRFSAERTGGSVSTLTIQRTQQEDSAVYLCASSSRDSYEQYFGPGTRLTVT.

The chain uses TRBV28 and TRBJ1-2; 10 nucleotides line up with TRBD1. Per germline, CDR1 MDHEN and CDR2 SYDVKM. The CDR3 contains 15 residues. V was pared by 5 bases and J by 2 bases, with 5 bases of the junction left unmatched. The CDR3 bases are TGTGCCAGCAGTCGTCCGGGACAGGGGAACTATGGCTACACCTTC. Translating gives CASSRPGQGNYGYTF.

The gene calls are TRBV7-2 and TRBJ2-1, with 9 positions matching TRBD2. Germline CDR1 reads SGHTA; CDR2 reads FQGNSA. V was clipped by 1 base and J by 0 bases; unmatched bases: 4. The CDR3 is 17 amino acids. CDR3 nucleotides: TGTGCCAGCAGCTTAGATAGCGGGGGTAGCTCCTACAATGAGCAGTTCTTC. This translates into CASSLDSGGSSYNEQFF. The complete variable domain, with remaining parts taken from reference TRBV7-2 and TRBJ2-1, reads GAGVSQSPSNKVTEKGKDVELRCDPISGHTALYWYRQSLGQGLEFLIYFQGNSAPDKSGLPSDRFSAERTGGSVSTLTIQRTQQEDSAVYLCASSLDSGGSSYNEQFFGPGTRLTVL.

The CDR3, as DNA: TGTGCCAGCAGCGCCGGGACAGGGGGGCCCTCCTACAATGAGCAGTTCTTC. It specifies CASSAGTGGPSYNEQFF. The V call is TRBV9, the J call TRBJ2-1; TRBD1 matches 11 bases. V lost 3 bases and J lost 0; bases outside the gene matches: 5. The CDR3 loop spans 17 amino acids. The germline V gene encodes CDR1 SGDLS and CDR2 YYNGEE. The full variable domain, rest sourced from reference TRBV9 and TRBJ2-1, is DSGVTQTPKHLITATGQRVTLRCSPRSGDLSVYWYQQSLDQGLQFLIQYYNGEERAKGNILERFSAQQFPDLHSELNLSSLELGDSALYFCASSAGTGGPSYNEQFFGPGTRLTVL.

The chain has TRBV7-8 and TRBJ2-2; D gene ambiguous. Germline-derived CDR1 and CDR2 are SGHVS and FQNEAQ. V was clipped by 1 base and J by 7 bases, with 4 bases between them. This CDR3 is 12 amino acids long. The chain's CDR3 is CASSLVGGELFF. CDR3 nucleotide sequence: TGTGCCAGCAGCTTAGTAGGCGGGGAGCTGTTTTTT.

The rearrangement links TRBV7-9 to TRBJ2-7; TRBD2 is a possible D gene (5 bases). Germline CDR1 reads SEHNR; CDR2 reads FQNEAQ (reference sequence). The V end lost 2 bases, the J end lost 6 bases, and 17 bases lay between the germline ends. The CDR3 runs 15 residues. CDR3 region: CASSLSGRIASEQYF. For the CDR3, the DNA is TGTGCCAGCAGCTTAAGCGGCAGGATCGCAAGCGAGCAGTACTTC.

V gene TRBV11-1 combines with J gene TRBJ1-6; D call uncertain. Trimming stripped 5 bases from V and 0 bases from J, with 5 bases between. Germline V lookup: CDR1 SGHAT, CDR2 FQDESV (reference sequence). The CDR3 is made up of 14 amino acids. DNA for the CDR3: TGTGCCAGCAGCCGGAGCTCCTATAATTCACCCCTCCACTTT. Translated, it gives CASSRSSYNSPLHF.

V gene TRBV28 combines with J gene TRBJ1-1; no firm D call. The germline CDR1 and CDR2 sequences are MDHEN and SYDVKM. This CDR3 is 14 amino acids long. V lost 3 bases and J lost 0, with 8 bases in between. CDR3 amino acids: CASSFHTLNTEAFF. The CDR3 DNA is TGTGCCAGCAGTTTTCATACACTGAACACTGAAGCTTTCTTT.

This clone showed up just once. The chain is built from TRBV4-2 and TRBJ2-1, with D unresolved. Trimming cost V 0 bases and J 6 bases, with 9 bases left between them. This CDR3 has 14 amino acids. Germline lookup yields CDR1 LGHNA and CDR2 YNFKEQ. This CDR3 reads CASSQEILGNEQFF. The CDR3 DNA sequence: TGTGCCAGCAGCCAAGAGATATTAGGCAATGAGCAGTTCTTC.

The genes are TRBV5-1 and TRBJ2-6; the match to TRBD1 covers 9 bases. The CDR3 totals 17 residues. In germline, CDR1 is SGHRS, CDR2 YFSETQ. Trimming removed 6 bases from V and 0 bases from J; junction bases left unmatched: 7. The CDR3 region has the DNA TGCGCCAGCAACCCGGGACAGGGAATCTCTGGGGCCAACGTCCTGACTTTC. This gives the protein CASNPGQGISGANVLTF.

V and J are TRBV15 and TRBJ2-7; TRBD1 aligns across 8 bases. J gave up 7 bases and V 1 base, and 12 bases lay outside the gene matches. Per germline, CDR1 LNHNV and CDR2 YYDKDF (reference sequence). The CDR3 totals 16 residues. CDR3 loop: CATSRGSGGVTGEQYF. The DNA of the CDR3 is TGTGCCACCAGCAGAGGCTCAGGGGGCGTAACGGGAGAGCAGTACTTC.

The CDR3: CASSPNRGETQYF. CDR3 coding DNA: TGTGCCAGCTCACCAAACAGGGGAGAGACCCAGTACTTC. The rearrangement uses TRBV18 and TRBJ2-5, with TRBD1 identical over 7 bases. The CDR3 extends over 13 amino acids. V was pared by 2 bases and J by 4 bases, with 1 base of the junction left unmatched. Germline V lookup: CDR1 KGHSH, CDR2 LQKENI.

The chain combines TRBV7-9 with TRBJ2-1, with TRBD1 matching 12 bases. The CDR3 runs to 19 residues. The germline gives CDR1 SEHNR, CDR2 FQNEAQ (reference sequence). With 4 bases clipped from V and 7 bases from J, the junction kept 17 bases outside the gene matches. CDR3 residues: CASSSTGTGGPLHRNEQFF. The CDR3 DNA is TGTGCCAGCAGCTCGACCGGGACAGGGGGCCCCCTACACCGGAATGAGCAGTTCTTC.

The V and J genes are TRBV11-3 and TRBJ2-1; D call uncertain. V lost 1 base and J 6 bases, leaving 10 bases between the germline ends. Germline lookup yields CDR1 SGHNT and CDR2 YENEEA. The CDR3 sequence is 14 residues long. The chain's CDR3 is CASSLGTLGNEQFF. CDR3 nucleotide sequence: TGTGCCAGCAGCTTAGGAACCTTAGGCAATGAGCAGTTCTTC.

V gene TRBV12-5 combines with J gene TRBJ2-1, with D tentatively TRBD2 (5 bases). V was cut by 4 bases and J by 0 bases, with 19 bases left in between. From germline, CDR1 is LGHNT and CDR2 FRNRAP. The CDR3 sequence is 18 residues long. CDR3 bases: TGTGCTAGTGGTTCGACGTTCCCTACTGGGAGCTCCTACAATGAGCAGTTCTTC. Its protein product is CASGSTFPTGSSYNEQFF.

The CDR3 bases are TGTGCCAGCAGCCAAGTGGATTTAGGGACGGACTACTCTGGAAACACCATATATTTT. It is translated as CASSQVDLGTDYSGNTIYF. V usage is TRBV4-2 and J usage is TRBJ1-3; tentative D call: TRBD1 (5 bases). V was clipped by 1 base and J by 0 bases, with 19 bases between them. This CDR3 spans 19 amino acids. Germline CDR1 and CDR2: LGHNA and YNFKEQ.